Sequencing of this T cell receptor beta chain was carried out in a study of molecular identifiers for immune sequencing clone quantification. The sample holds a few counts of this clonotype. One entry per CDR3 protein, called by TCRdb with MiXCR from the PCR reads. The table includes hundreds of thousands of distinct CDR3 sequences, around 25% detected once. This CDR3 has 13 residues. The V end lost 5 bases, the J end lost 6 bases, and 10 bases lay between the germline ends. Germline CDR1 SGHAT, CDR2 FQNNGV. V is TRBV11-2 and J is TRBJ2-2; tentative D call: TRBD2 (5 bases). The sample comprised naive CD8+ T cells from blood, with Jurkat cell RNA spiked in. Indicated subset: FACS-sorted CD8+CD4-CCR7+CD45RA+ naive T cells. The clonotype was recovered from a human donor in good health. Some libraries in this study had Jurkat cell RNA spiked in. CDR3 protein: CASSREGAGELFF. CDR3 DNA: TGTGCCAGCAGCCGCGAGGGCGCCGGGGAGCTGTTTTTT. The whole variable domain, filled in from reference TRBV11-2 and TRBJ2-2, reads EAGVAQSPRYKIIEKRQSVAFWCNPISGHATLYWYQQILGQGPKLLIQFQNNGVVDDSQLPKDRFSAERLKGVDSTLKIQPAKLEDSAVYLCASSREGAGELFFGEGSRLTVL.